Shown below are 17 T cell receptor beta chains from a single sample sequenced in a study of regulatory dendritic cells for organ transplantation. Antigen specificity for these receptors is unknown. This table comes from immunoSEQ multiplex PCR, and its TCRdb copy is limited to in-frame clones, with some not included. The sample yields approximately 22,000 clones, 80% to 90% seen once. Sorted T cells were CFSE-labeled and cultured 4 to 5 days with allogeneic regulatory or mature dendritic cells at 1:10. The sequenced sample was naive CD4+ T cells from blood cultured with regulatory dendritic cells. Indicated subset: CD45RA+ naive T cells. These receptors were collected from a human donor in good health.

This clone was counted once. The chain uses TRBV6-5 and TRBJ1-2; D may be TRBD1 (5 bases). The CDR3 has 13 amino acids. CDR1 and CDR2 from the germline V gene are MNHEY and SVGAGI. Trimming cost V 3 bases and J 2 bases, with 7 bases left between them. CDR3 loop: CASSYSGNYGYTF. The CDR3 coding sequence is TGTGCCAGCAGTTATTCAGGGAACTATGGCTACACCTTC.

The chain has TRBV4-2 and TRBJ1-1, with D uncertain. This CDR3 is built from 14 residues. Trimming took off 0 bases at V and 7 bases at J, with 12 bases between the two ends. In germline, CDR1 is LGHNA, CDR2 YNFKEQ. CDR3 nucleotide sequence: TGTGCCAGCAGCCAAGAATCGGGCCAGAATGAAGCTTTCTTT. This gives the protein CASSQESGQNEAFF.

V and J are TRBV19 and TRBJ2-1; D may be TRBD1 or TRBD2 (5 bases each). Germline V gene data show CDR1 as LNHDA and CDR2 as SQIVND (reference sequence). Trimming stripped 2 bases from V and 4 bases from J, with 15 bases between. The CDR3 loop spans 16 amino acids. The CDR3 protein is CASSIIPRDPYNEQFF. CDR3 DNA sequence: TGTGCCAGTAGTATAATCCCTAGGGACCCTTACAATGAGCAGTTCTTC.

The V call is TRBV6-5, the J call TRBJ1-6, with D perhaps TRBD1 (5 bases). CDR1 is MNHEY, CDR2 SVGAGI, per germline. V lost 4 bases to trimming and J lost 5 bases, with 12 bases between them. CDR3 length: 15 amino acids. In DNA, the CDR3 is TGTGCCAGCAGTTCCCGGGACGTCAATAATTCACCCCTCCACTTT. Residues: CASSSRDVNNSPLHF.

The chain joins TRBV11-2 to TRBJ2-7; D not resolved. This CDR3 comprises 14 residues. Trimming took 0 bases from V and 3 from J, leaving 9 bases between them. Germline assignment: CDR1 SGHAT and CDR2 FQNNGV. The CDR3 sequence: CASSLDHRLYEQYF. The CDR3 DNA sequence: TGTGCCAGCAGCTTAGACCACAGACTCTACGAGCAGTACTTC.

The chain is built from TRBV2 and TRBJ2-3; D not resolved. Germline values: CDR1 SNHLY, CDR2 FYNNEI. V lost 4 bases, J lost 7 bases, and 21 bases lay in between. The CDR3 extends over 16 amino acids. The CDR3 is CASSVSSFGLGYTQYF. The CDR3 region has the DNA TGTGCCAGCAGTGTTAGTAGTTTTGGGTTAGGATATACGCAGTATTTT.

The gene calls are TRBV7-9 and TRBJ2-5; TRBD2 aligns across 8 bases. With V trimmed by 2 bases and J by 5 bases, 7 bases remained unmatched. The CDR3 length is 15 residues. From germline, CDR1 is SEHNR and CDR2 FQNEAQ (reference sequence). The CDR3 bases are TGTGCCAGCAGCTTAAGTGGGACTAGAGGCGAGACCCAGTACTTC. Amino acids: CASSLSGTRGETQYF.

The chain recombines TRBV18 with TRBJ2-1; the match to TRBD2 covers 9 bases. With 3 bases clipped from V and 7 bases from J, the junction kept 7 bases outside the gene matches. The CDR3 loop spans 15 amino acids. Germline V gene data show CDR1 as KGHSH and CDR2 as LQKENI. CDR3: CASSPASSGTNEQFF. The CDR3 DNA is TGTGCCAGCTCACCCGCGTCTAGCGGGACGAATGAGCAGTTCTTC. The whole variable domain, filled in from reference TRBV18 and TRBJ2-1, reads NAGVMQNPRHLVRRRGQEARLRCSPMKGHSHVYWYRQLPEEGLKFMVYLQKENIIDESGMPKERFSAEFPKEGPSILRIQQVVRGDSAAYFCASSPASSGTNEQFFGPGTRLTVL.

V is TRBV7-6 and J is TRBJ2-1; D is undetermined. The CDR3 extends over 15 amino acids. Germline V lookup: CDR1 SGHVS, CDR2 FNYEAQ. Trimming took off 0 bases at V and 9 bases at J, with 15 bases between the two ends. Written as DNA, the CDR3 is TGTGCCAGCAGCTTAGCGGGCCTGGGTGGGTCTGAGCAGTTCTTC. Amino acids: CASSLAGLGGSEQFF.

The chain links TRBV23-1 to TRBJ2-5; 11 bases align to TRBD1. The J call could be wrong; TRBJ2-7 is a better fit for the DNA end. TRBV23-1 is known as an ORF, though its function is uncertain. The CDR3 sequence is 15 residues long. The CDR3: CASSRSGTGGYEQYF. In DNA form, the CDR3 reads TGCGCCAGCAGTCGTTCCGGGACAGGGGGCTACGAGCAGTACTTC.

The rearrangement links TRBV9 to TRBJ2-1; 15 nucleotides line up with TRBD2. From germline, CDR1 is SGDLS and CDR2 YYNGEE. CDR3 length: 16 residues. V was pared by 4 bases and J by 8 bases, with 7 bases of the junction left unmatched. The CDR3 bases are TGTGCCAGCAGCCTCGCGTGGACTAGCGGGAGGGATGAGCAGTTCTTC. This translates into CASSLAWTSGRDEQFF. Together with reference TRBV9 and TRBJ2-1, the CDR3 gives the full variable domain: DSGVTQTPKHLITATGQRVTLRCSPRSGDLSVYWYQQSLDQGLQFLIQYYNGEERAKGNILERFSAQQFPDLHSELNLSSLELGDSALYFCASSLAWTSGRDEQFFGPGTRLTVL.

J is TRBJ2-5 and V is TRBV7-3; the match to TRBD1 covers 8 bases. The germline V gene encodes CDR1 SGHTA and CDR2 FQGTGA. The V gene end was trimmed by 1 base and the J gene end by 9 bases; junction bases not matched to a gene: 4. The CDR3 spans 13 residues. The CDR3 region is CASSLKQGAAQYF. For the CDR3, the DNA is TGTGCCAGCAGCTTAAAGCAGGGGGCGGCCCAGTACTTC.

The chain uses TRBV27 and TRBJ1-6, with TRBD1 identical over 9 bases. The CDR3 contains 16 residues. Germline CDR1 MNHEY, CDR2 SMNVEV (reference sequence). V was clipped by 5 bases and J by 7 bases; unmatched bases: 9. The CDR3 sequence: CASSPRDRVLNSPLHF. CDR3 coding DNA: TGTGCCAGCAGTCCGCGGGACAGGGTGTTAAATTCACCCCTCCACTTT.

The rearrangement links TRBV4-2 to TRBJ2-1; 13 positions match TRBD2. Germline CDR1 reads LGHNA; CDR2 reads YNFKEQ. This CDR3 is 24 amino acids long. V was pared by 3 bases and J by 0 bases, with 23 bases of the junction left unmatched. The CDR3 reads CASSHPTGGAQGTSGIRSYNEQFF. The CDR3 DNA reads TGTGCCAGCAGCCACCCTACTGGGGGGGCCCAGGGGACTAGCGGGATACGCTCCTACAATGAGCAGTTCTTC.

About this clone itself: One end of the junction varies from germline; a read error may be responsible. The rearrangement links TRBV7-7 to TRBJ2-1; D gene ambiguous. The CDR3 covers 13 residues. Germline loops: CDR1 SSHAT, CDR2 FNYEAQ (reference sequence). Written as DNA, the CDR3 is TGTGCTAGCAGTAAGGGATCCTACAATGAGCAGTTCTTC. It specifies CASSKGSYNEQFF.

The chain links TRBV13 to TRBJ2-7; 7 nucleotides line up with TRBD2. CDR3 length: 13 residues. From germline, CDR1 is PRHDT and CDR2 FYEKMQ (reference sequence). With 2 bases clipped from V and 4 bases from J, the junction kept 2 bases outside the gene matches. The CDR3 protein is CASSLRTRYEQYF. The CDR3 DNA sequence: TGTGCCAGCAGCTTACGGACTAGATACGAGCAGTACTTC.

In DNA form, the CDR3 reads TGTGCCAGCAGCTCCCGGACTAGCGGGGGGCAAACCTACAATGAGCAGTTCTTC. Translated: CASSSRTSGGQTYNEQFF. The rearrangement uses TRBV11-3 and TRBJ2-1; 14 nucleotides match TRBD2. The germline V gene has CDR1 SGHNT and CDR2 YENEEA. V dropped 4 bases and J dropped 2; count of bases not matched to a gene: 7. The CDR3 is 18 residues long. The variable domain in full, completed from reference TRBV11-3 and TRBJ2-1, reads EAGVVQSPRYKIIEKKQPVAFWCNPISGHNTLYWYLQNLGQGPELLIRYENEEAVDDSQLPKDRFSAERLKGVDSTLKIQPAELGDSAVYLCASSSRTSGGQTYNEQFFGPGTRLTVL.